These T cell receptor beta chains were read from a single sample in a study of T cell responses to AZD1222 COVID-19 vaccine. The protocol was immunoSEQ multiplex PCR, while the TCRdb copy is restricted to in-frame clones and leaves out a portion. This sample has about 130,000 clones, with roughly 89% found just once. The sequencing used peripheral blood, collected on day 0 of AZD1222 vaccination. Receptors originate from an adult in good health. Both conserved end residues are part of each CDR3. D genes are given only for firm matches. A row's size may be missing; if present it is once, few, many or a size class.

TRBJ2-5 | TRBV4-1 | TRBD2 | once | CASSHGTSGGDQETQYF | TGCGCCAGCAGCCATGGGACTAGCGGGGGGGACCAAGAGACCCAGTACTTC
TRBJ2-2 | TRBV7-2 | - | - | CASSPSWGTFSGELFF | TGTGCCAGCAGCCCCTCGTGGGGGACGTTTTCCGGGGAGCTGTTTTTT
TRBJ1-2 | TRBV27 | - | - | CASSSTPGPSIYGYTF | TGTGCCAGCAGTTCTACCCCGGGACCGTCCATTTATGGCTACACCTTC
TRBJ1-2 | TRBV5-1 | - | - | CASSLGQVGDGYTF | TGCGCCAGCAGCTTGGGGCAGGTTGGCGATGGCTACACCTTC
TRBJ1-3 | TRBV6-5 | - | - | CASSRASGNTIYF | TGTGCCAGCAGTAGGGCCTCTGGAAACACCATATATTTT
TRBJ1-4 | TRBV7-8 | - | - | CASSPTGMGEKLFF | TGTGCCAGCAGCCCGACAGGAATGGGTGAAAAACTGTTTTTT
TRBJ1-2 | TRBV30 | - | - | CASSGPGIYGYTF | TGTGCCTCCTCGGGCCCAGGGATTTATGGCTACACCTTC
TRBJ2-7 | TRBV18 | - | few | CASSPGSMTRYEQYF | TGTGCCAGCTCACCCGGGTCGATGACCCGCTACGAGCAGTACTTC
TRBJ1-2 | TRBV27 | - | - | CASSLRPGYGYTF | TGTGCCAGCAGTTTACGGCCGGGTTATGGCTACACCTTC
TRBJ1-1 | TRBV2 | - | - | CASSEQMAGQGTEAFF | TGTGCCAGCAGCGAGCAAATGGCAGGGCAGGGCACTGAAGCTTTCTTT
TRBJ2-2 | TRBV9 | TRBD2 | - | CASATPAGGLTGELFF | TGTGCCAGCGCGACCCCAGCGGGGGGCTTGACCGGGGAGCTGTTTTTT
TRBJ2-7 | TRBV6-5 | - | - | CASADRDTKSYF | TGTGCCAGCGCCGACCGGGACACTAAGTCGTACTTC
TRBJ1-2 | TRBV3-1/TRBV3-2 | - | - | CASSQETAPRGYTF | TGTGCCAGCAGCCAAGAAACGGCCCCCCGTGGCTACACCTTC
TRBJ1-1 | TRBV6-5 | - | - | CASSRDGDGAFF | TGTGCCAGCAGTAGGGACGGAGACGGGGCTTTCTTT
TRBJ1-1 | TRBV7-2 | TRBD1 | - | CASAGQANTEAFF | TGTGCCAGCGCAGGACAGGCCAACACTGAAGCTTTCTTT
TRBJ1-5 | TRBV6-5 | - | few | CATSQGLVAQPQHF | TGTGCCACATCGCAGGGTTTGGTAGCCCAGCCCCAGCATTTT